A selection of T cell receptor beta chains follows, all from one sample in a study of cytomegalovirus exposure and HLA in healthy donors. Using immunoSEQ multiplex PCR, the repertoire was profiled, and TCRdb retains in-frame clones only, with some absent. This sample yields about 200,000 clones, of which around 85% are seen a single time; 1.7% belongs to the top ten. The specimen sequenced was PBMCs. The receptors here all came from a man in his fifties or sixties in good health and CMV-seronegative. The CDR3 runs from the conserved cysteine through the conserved F or W. The D gene is left open where the match is weak. Expanded clones are given a class, and other clones once, few, many or no size at all.

v_gene: TRBV5-4; j_gene: TRBJ1-2; abundance: .; d_gene: .; CDR3aa: CASSFGGVFYGYTF; CDR3nt: TGTGCCAGCAGCTTTGGTGGAGTTTTTTATGGCTACACCTTC
v_gene: TRBV27; j_gene: TRBJ1-4; abundance: .; d_gene: .; CDR3aa: CASSLSGAGEKLFF; CDR3nt: TGTGCCAGCAGTTTATCAGGGGCCGGTGAAAAACTGTTTTTT
v_gene: TRBV5-4; j_gene: TRBJ1-4; abundance: .; d_gene: .; CDR3aa: CASSKGLGEKLFF; CDR3nt: TGTGCCAGCAGTAAGGGGTTGGGTGAAAAACTGTTTTTT
v_gene: TRBV6-6; j_gene: TRBJ2-7; abundance: .; d_gene: TRBD1; CDR3aa: CASSLQYGTGAYEQYF; CDR3nt: TGTGCCAGCAGCCTCCAATACGGGACAGGCGCCTACGAGCAGTACTTC
v_gene: TRBV7-9; j_gene: TRBJ1-5; abundance: once; d_gene: .; CDR3aa: CASSFQGGSNQPQHF; CDR3nt: TGTGCCAGCAGCTTTCAGGGTGGAAGCAATCAGCCCCAGCATTTT
v_gene: TRBV11-2; j_gene: TRBJ1-4; abundance: .; d_gene: .; CDR3aa: CASSFGPGIATNEKLFF; CDR3nt: TGTGCCAGCAGTTTTGGTCCAGGAATAGCAACTAATGAAAAACTGTTTTTT
v_gene: TRBV7-9; j_gene: TRBJ2-7; abundance: .; d_gene: .; CDR3aa: CASSLEVGGTYEQYF; CDR3nt: TGTGCCAGCAGCTTAGAGGTGGGGGGAACCTACGAGCAGTACTTC
v_gene: TRBV7-2; j_gene: TRBJ2-2; abundance: .; d_gene: .; CDR3aa: CASRFTENTGELFF; CDR3nt: TGTGCCAGCAGATTCACTGAGAACACCGGGGAGCTGTTTTTT
v_gene: TRBV28; j_gene: TRBJ1-2; abundance: .; d_gene: .; CDR3aa: CASSSGTNYGYTF; CDR3nt: TGTGCCAGCAGTTCAGGGACTAACTATGGCTACACCTTC
v_gene: TRBV28; j_gene: TRBJ2-7; abundance: .; d_gene: .; CDR3aa: CASETRSYEQYF; CDR3nt: TGTGCCAGCGAGACTAGAAGCTACGAGCAGTACTTC
v_gene: TRBV7-3; j_gene: TRBJ1-1; abundance: once; d_gene: .; CDR3aa: CASSPGRGRGNTEAFF; CDR3nt: TGTGCCAGCAGCCCGGGGAGGGGGAGAGGGAACACTGAAGCTTTCTTT
v_gene: TRBV18; j_gene: TRBJ2-3; abundance: .; d_gene: .; CDR3aa: CASSGDNTDTQYF; CDR3nt: TGTGCCAGCTCGGGGGACAACACAGATACGCAGTATTTT
v_gene: TRBV6-5; j_gene: TRBJ2-5; abundance: .; d_gene: TRBD2; CDR3aa: CASSYLTSGPETQYF; CDR3nt: TGTGCCAGCAGTTATTTGACTAGCGGGCCGGAGACCCAGTACTTC
v_gene: TRBV6-5; j_gene: TRBJ2-5; abundance: .; d_gene: TRBD1; CDR3aa: CASSYSLGQGSGTQYF; CDR3nt: TGTGCCAGCAGTTACTCTCTCGGACAGGGATCGGGGACCCAGTACTTC
v_gene: TRBV30; j_gene: TRBJ2-2; abundance: .; d_gene: .; CDR3aa: CAWSPRGELFF; CDR3nt: TGTGCCTGGAGCCCCAGGGGGGAGCTGTTTTTT
v_gene: TRBV7-9; j_gene: TRBJ2-7; abundance: .; d_gene: TRBD2; CDR3aa: CASSPPGGSHEQYF; CDR3nt: TGTGCCAGCAGCCCCCCCGGGGGGAGTCACGAGCAGTACTTC
v_gene: TRBV7-9; j_gene: TRBJ1-2; abundance: once; d_gene: TRBD1; CDR3aa: CASSLGQGQQGGYTF; CDR3nt: TGTGCCAGCAGTTTGGGACAGGGGCAACAGGGTGGCTACACCTTC
v_gene: TRBV19; j_gene: TRBJ1-1; abundance: .; d_gene: .; CDR3aa: CATKGRGEGNTEAFF; CDR3nt: TGTGCCACTAAGGGGCGAGGGGAGGGGAACACTGAAGCTTTCTTT
v_gene: TRBV18; j_gene: TRBJ2-7; abundance: .; d_gene: .; CDR3aa: CASSQQGRDEQYF; CDR3nt: TGTGCCAGCTCACAACAGGGTAGGGACGAGCAGTACTTC
v_gene: TRBV6-5; j_gene: TRBJ2-1; abundance: .; d_gene: .; CDR3aa: CASRRDGGPNEQFF; CDR3nt: TGTGCCAGCAGACGAGACGGAGGGCCCAATGAGCAGTTCTTC
v_gene: TRBV5-4; j_gene: TRBJ2-5; abundance: .; d_gene: TRBD2; CDR3aa: CASSFRREVQETQYF; CDR3nt: TGTGCCAGCAGCTTCCGACGGGAGGTCCAAGAGACCCAGTACTTC
v_gene: TRBV5-1; j_gene: TRBJ2-3; abundance: .; d_gene: TRBD1; CDR3aa: CASSVEGTGPDTQYF; CDR3nt: TGCGCCAGCAGCGTGGAGGGGACAGGCCCAGATACGCAGTATTTT
v_gene: TRBV16; j_gene: TRBJ2-5; abundance: .; d_gene: TRBD2; CDR3aa: CASSQRPSGQETQYF; CDR3nt: TGTGCCAGCAGCCAACGGCCTAGCGGCCAAGAGACCCAGTACTTC
v_gene: TRBV15; j_gene: TRBJ1-5; abundance: .; d_gene: .; CDR3aa: CATSKGKSNQPQHF; CDR3nt: TGTGCCACCAGCAAGGGGAAGTCCAATCAGCCCCAGCATTTT
v_gene: TRBV28; j_gene: TRBJ1-4; abundance: .; d_gene: .; CDR3aa: CASSSRRGNEKLFF; CDR3nt: TGTGCCAGCAGTTCGCGCAGGGGTAATGAAAAACTGTTTTTT
v_gene: TRBV7-9; j_gene: TRBJ2-2; abundance: few; d_gene: TRBD2; CDR3aa: CASRPERGASTGELFF; CDR3nt: TGTGCCAGCAGGCCTGAGCGGGGGGCGAGCACCGGGGAGCTGTTTTTT
v_gene: TRBV19; j_gene: TRBJ2-3; abundance: .; d_gene: .; CDR3aa: CASSMIASREQYF; CDR3nt: TGTGCCAGTAGTATGATAGCCTCTCGGGAGCAGTATTTT
v_gene: TRBV5-4; j_gene: TRBJ2-1; abundance: .; d_gene: TRBD1; CDR3aa: CASSSRRDRGLGEQFF; CDR3nt: TGTGCCAGCAGCTCCCGACGGGACAGGGGGCTTGGTGAGCAGTTCTTC
v_gene: TRBV19; j_gene: TRBJ1-1; abundance: .; d_gene: TRBD1; CDR3aa: CASSETGWANTEAFF; CDR3nt: TGTGCCAGTAGCGAGACAGGGTGGGCGAACACTGAAGCTTTCTTT
v_gene: TRBV7-9; j_gene: TRBJ2-1; abundance: .; d_gene: TRBD1; CDR3aa: CASSLDRDLAGEQFF; CDR3nt: TGTGCCAGCAGTTTGGACAGGGATTTAGCCGGGGAGCAGTTCTTC
v_gene: TRBV5-1; j_gene: TRBJ2-7; abundance: .; d_gene: TRBD2; CDR3aa: CASSLAGLAGPYEQYF; CDR3nt: TGCGCCAGCAGCTTGGCCGGACTAGCGGGACCCTACGAGCAGTACTTC
v_gene: TRBV27; j_gene: TRBJ2-6; abundance: .; d_gene: .; CDR3aa: CASSLGRDSGANVLTF; CDR3nt: TGTGCCAGCAGTTTAGGACGGGACTCTGGGGCCAACGTCCTGACTTTC
v_gene: TRBV9; j_gene: TRBJ2-7; abundance: .; d_gene: TRBD2; CDR3aa: CASSGRTSGTLNEQYF; CDR3nt: TGTGCCAGCAGCGGGCGGACTAGCGGGACCTTAAACGAGCAGTACTTC
v_gene: TRBV19; j_gene: TRBJ2-1; abundance: .; d_gene: TRBD2; CDR3aa: CASSRASGILGNNEQFF; CDR3nt: TGTGCCAGTAGTAGGGCTAGCGGGATATTGGGGAACAATGAGCAGTTCTTC
v_gene: TRBV28; j_gene: TRBJ2-7; abundance: once; d_gene: TRBD2; CDR3aa: CASSLPGGGGDEQYF; CDR3nt: TGTGCCAGCAGTCTCCCGGGAGGCGGGGGGGACGAGCAGTACTTC
v_gene: TRBV2; j_gene: TRBJ2-7; abundance: .; d_gene: TRBD2; CDR3aa: CASSEAQGSGRLPYEQYF; CDR3nt: TGTGCCAGCAGTGAAGCCCAGGGTAGCGGGAGGCTCCCCTACGAGCAGTACTTC
v_gene: TRBV2; j_gene: TRBJ2-7; abundance: .; d_gene: TRBD1; CDR3aa: CASDLQGGINYEQYF; CDR3nt: TGTGCCAGCGACTTACAGGGGGGAATTAACTACGAGCAGTACTTC
v_gene: TRBV7-2; j_gene: TRBJ2-3; abundance: few; d_gene: TRBD2; CDR3aa: CASSLLAGAYTDTQYF; CDR3nt: TGTGCCAGCAGCTTACTAGCGGGAGCCTACACAGATACGCAGTATTTT
v_gene: TRBV28; j_gene: TRBJ2-1; abundance: .; d_gene: TRBD2; CDR3aa: CASSLRLAGVLRSNEQFF; CDR3nt: TGTGCCAGCAGTCTTCGTCTAGCGGGAGTCTTACGGAGCAATGAGCAGTTCTTC
v_gene: TRBV30; j_gene: TRBJ1-4; abundance: .; d_gene: .; CDR3aa: CAWSDRNEKLFF; CDR3nt: TGTGCCTGGAGTGACAGAAATGAAAAACTGTTTTTT
v_gene: TRBV7-9; j_gene: TRBJ2-1; abundance: once; d_gene: TRBD2; CDR3aa: CASSLEAGGPNEQFF; CDR3nt: TGTGCCAGCAGCTTAGAAGCGGGAGGGCCCAATGAGCAGTTCTTC
v_gene: TRBV27; j_gene: TRBJ2-7; abundance: .; d_gene: .; CDR3aa: CASRAIGGSSYEQYF; CDR3nt: TGTGCCAGCAGAGCCATTGGGGGGAGCTCCTACGAGCAGTACTTC
v_gene: TRBV21-1; j_gene: TRBJ2-7; abundance: .; d_gene: .; CDR3aa: CASSKEPHEQYF; CDR3nt: TGTGCCAGCAGCAAAGAGCCCCACGAGCAGTACTTC
v_gene: TRBV28; j_gene: TRBJ2-3; abundance: .; d_gene: .; CDR3aa: CASSFMLQGDTQYF; CDR3nt: TGTGCCAGCAGTTTCATGTTGCAGGGAGATACGCAGTATTTT
v_gene: TRBV10-2; j_gene: TRBJ2-3; abundance: .; d_gene: TRBD2; CDR3aa: CASTRLAGGTDTQYF; CDR3nt: TGCGCCAGCACCCGACTAGCGGGAGGGACAGATACGCAGTATTTT
v_gene: TRBV7-3; j_gene: TRBJ2-1; abundance: .; d_gene: TRBD1; CDR3aa: CASSSTRTGGNEQFF; CDR3nt: TGTGCCAGCAGCTCAACGAGGACAGGGGGAAATGAGCAGTTCTTC
v_gene: TRBV11-1; j_gene: TRBJ2-7; abundance: .; d_gene: .; CDR3aa: CASSLEGAKGYEQYF; CDR3nt: TGTGCCAGCAGCTTAGAAGGGGCCAAGGGATACGAGCAGTACTTC
v_gene: TRBV5-1; j_gene: TRBJ2-7; abundance: .; d_gene: TRBD2; CDR3aa: CASRLGLADEQYF; CDR3nt: TGCGCCAGCAGGCTCGGACTAGCGGACGAGCAGTACTTC
v_gene: TRBV2; j_gene: TRBJ2-1; abundance: .; d_gene: TRBD2; CDR3aa: CASSILAGGRNEQFF; CDR3nt: TGTGCCAGCAGTATACTAGCGGGAGGGAGGAATGAGCAGTTCTTC
v_gene: TRBV18; j_gene: TRBJ1-1; abundance: .; d_gene: TRBD1; CDR3aa: CASSPLQDRGTEAFF; CDR3nt: TGTGCCAGCTCACCACTACAGGACAGGGGGACTGAAGCTTTCTTT
v_gene: TRBV5-1; j_gene: TRBJ2-3; abundance: .; d_gene: TRBD2; CDR3aa: CASRSAGEGTDTQYF; CDR3nt: TGCGCCAGTCGATCAGCGGGAGAGGGGACAGATACGCAGTATTTT
v_gene: TRBV4-2; j_gene: TRBJ1-1; abundance: .; d_gene: .; CDR3aa: CASSQVEQENTEAFF; CDR3nt: TGTGCCAGCAGCCAAGTAGAACAGGAGAACACTGAAGCTTTCTTT
v_gene: TRBV28; j_gene: TRBJ1-2; abundance: .; d_gene: .; CDR3aa: CASSLWGTGSNYGYTF; CDR3nt: TGTGCCAGCAGTTTATGGGGTACAGGGTCTAACTATGGCTACACCTTC